These 15 T cell receptor beta chains were sequenced from one sample in a study of blood T cell repertoires in COVID-19. Clones were sequenced by immunoSEQ multiplex PCR, and TCRdb holds only the in-frame ones, with some missing. The sample carries 150,000 to 200,000 clones, roughly nine tenths recorded once. Input material: peripheral blood. The receptors shown here come from a man between 60 and 70 years old with acute or convalescent COVID-19.

V gene TRBV30 combines with J gene TRBJ1-6; 8 bases align to TRBD1. From germline, CDR1 is GTSNPN and CDR2 SVGIG (reference sequence). CDR3 length: 14 residues. V gave up 1 base and J gave up 10 bases; unmatched junction bases: 6. The CDR3: CAWSDQGAVSPLHF. CDR3 nucleotides: TGTGCCTGGAGTGACCAGGGGGCTGTCTCACCCCTCCACTTT.

This sequence joins TRBV6-5 and TRBJ2-1; 8 bases map to TRBD1. Germline V lookup: CDR1 MNHEY, CDR2 SVGAGI. V was pared by 4 bases and J by 3 bases, with 2 bases of the junction left unmatched. This CDR3 spans 14 amino acids. CDR3 DNA sequence: TGTGCCAGCAGTTGGGACAGGAACTACAATGAGCAGTTCTTC. As protein: CASSWDRNYNEQFF.

In DNA form, the CDR3 reads TGTGCCAGCAGCCAGGGAGACAACCAAGAGACCCAGTACTTC. This sequence encodes CASSQGDNQETQYF. The chain uses TRBV4-2 and TRBJ2-5; D may be TRBD2 (5 bases). Germline V gene lookup returns CDR1 LGHNA and CDR2 YNFKEQ. Trimming removed 3 bases at V and 0 bases at J, with 8 bases between. The CDR3 length is 14 residues.

The chain has TRBV19 and TRBJ1-6, with D possibly being TRBD1 (5 bases). The CDR3 is 14 amino acids. Germline loops: CDR1 LNHDA, CDR2 SQIVND (reference sequence). Trimming cost V 7 bases and J 7 bases, with 14 bases left between them. As DNA, the CDR3 is TGTGCCAGTAAGCAGGGTCTGGGGAATTCACCCCTCCACTTT. Protein product: CASKQGLGNSPLHF.

This chain links TRBV7-3 with TRBJ2-5, with D possibly matching TRBD1 (6 bases). V lost 0 bases to trimming and J lost 4 bases, with 12 bases between them. Germline CDR1 and CDR2: SGHTA and FQGTGA. The CDR3 is 15 residues long. CDR3: CASSLTSGDRETQYF. CDR3 in DNA: TGTGCCAGCAGCTTAACGTCAGGGGATCGAGAGACCCAGTACTTC. The whole variable domain, filled in from reference TRBV7-3 and TRBJ2-5, reads GAGVSQTPSNKVTEKGKYVELRCDPISGHTALYWYRQSLGQGPEFLIYFQGTGAADDSGLPNDRFFAVRPEGSVSTLKIQRTERGDSAVYLCASSLTSGDRETQYFGPGTRLLVL.

J is TRBJ1-1 and V is TRBV30; possible D gene TRBD1, 5 bases. V lost 2 bases to trimming and J lost 5 bases, with 9 bases between them. Germline V CDR1 and CDR2: GTSNPN, SVGIG (reference sequence). The CDR3 consists of 12 residues. This CDR3 is CAWSRRGTEAFF. CDR3 DNA sequence: TGTGCCTGGAGTCGGAGGGGTACTGAAGCTTTCTTT.

This chain connects TRBV5-6 to TRBJ2-5, with 8 bases fitting TRBD1. With V trimmed by 2 bases and J by 1 base, 4 bases remained unmatched. The germline gives CDR1 SGHDT, CDR2 YYEEEE. The CDR3 is 15 residues long. Here the CDR3 DNA reads TGTGCCAGCAGCTTCAGGGGGCTGGGCCAAGAGACCCAGTACTTC. Translation gives CASSFRGLGQETQYF.

The genes are TRBV6-1 and TRBJ1-2; 8 bases agree with TRBD1. V gave up 3 bases and J gave up 2 bases; unmatched junction bases: 11. Germline CDR1 reads MNHNS; CDR2 reads SASEGT. The CDR3 consists of 17 residues. CDR3 DNA: TGTGCCAGCAGTGATGGGGGTTACGGGACAGGAAACTATGGCTACACCTTC. Protein product: CASSDGGYGTGNYGYTF.

The chain links TRBV9 to TRBJ2-2, with D possibly TRBD1 on 6 matching bases. The ends were cut back, 3 bases at V and 4 bases at J, with 16 bases in the middle. There are 16 residues in the CDR3. The germline V gene encodes CDR1 SGDLS and CDR2 YYNGEE. CDR3 DNA: TGTGCCAGCAGCGAAACCGGGACAAAACTCACCGGGGAGCTGTTTTTT. Translated: CASSETGTKLTGELFF.

This chain connects TRBV7-2 to TRBJ1-5; 9 positions agree with TRBD1. Unmatched junction bases numbered 10, after V lost 10 bases and J lost 0 bases. The CDR3 contains 16 residues. Germline CDR1 is SGHTA and CDR2 is FQGNSA. The CDR3 DNA reads as TGTGCCAACTTAATACAGGGGGCATTTAGCAATCAGCCCCAGCATTTT. This codes for CANLIQGAFSNQPQHF.

The J gene is TRBJ1-1, the V gene TRBV2, with TRBD1 matching 8 bases. The trim removed 8 bases at V and 4 bases at J, leaving 9 bases unmatched. Germline V gene lookup returns CDR1 SNHLY and CDR2 FYNNEI. CDR3 size: 14 residues. CDR3 residues: CASLTGERGTEAFF. The CDR3 coding sequence is TGTGCCAGCTTGACAGGGGAAAGGGGCACTGAAGCTTTCTTT. The full variable domain, in which reference TRBV2 and TRBJ1-1 provide the parts outside the CDR3, is EPEVTQTPSHQVTQMGQEVILRCVPISNHLYFYWYRQILGQKVEFLVSFYNNEISEKSEIFDDQFSVERPDGSNFTLKIRSTKLEDSAMYFCASLTGERGTEAFFGQGTRLTVV.

This chain uses TRBV6-5 with TRBJ1-2; 10 bases agree with TRBD1. With V trimmed by 0 bases and J by 3 bases, 4 bases remained unmatched. The germline V gene has CDR1 MNHEY and CDR2 SVGAGI. The CDR3 consists of 16 residues. The CDR3 sequence is CASSYSRDRGDYGYTF. The CDR3 DNA reads TGTGCCAGCAGTTACTCAAGGGACAGGGGCGACTATGGCTACACCTTC.

This chain uses TRBV6-6 with TRBJ2-1, with a possible D match to TRBD1 (6 bases). There are 15 residues in the CDR3. Looked up from germline, CDR1 is MNHNY and CDR2 is SVGAGI (reference sequence). Trimming stripped 2 bases from V and 4 bases from J, with 12 bases between. The CDR3 DNA reads TGTGCCAGCAGTTACGGGGGACAAAGTTACAATGAGCAGTTCTTC. It is translated as CASSYGGQSYNEQFF.

CDR3 region: CASSLTQRTGSNQPQHF. In DNA form, the CDR3 reads TGTGCCAGCAGCTTAACCCAACGGACGGGAAGCAATCAGCCCCAGCATTTT. The rearrangement links TRBV7-8 to TRBJ1-5, with D hard to call. The CDR3 sequence is 17 residues long. In germline, CDR1 is SGHVS, CDR2 FQNEAQ. V was trimmed by 2 bases and J by 1 base, leaving 15 bases between them.

The genes are TRBV4-2 and TRBJ1-2; TRBD1 matches at 7 bases. CDR1 is LGHNA and CDR2 is YNFKEQ in the germline V gene. CDR3 length: 13 amino acids. The V and J ends lost 1 base and 5 bases, in that order; junction bases with no gene match: 1. The CDR3 loop reads CASSQAQGYGYTF. The CDR3 coding sequence is TGTGCCAGCAGCCAAGCACAGGGGTATGGCTACACCTTC.